The 28 T cell receptor beta chains listed next were all sequenced from one sample in a study of shared clonotypes between healthy human individuals. This table comes from immunoSEQ multiplex PCR, and its TCRdb copy is limited to in-frame clones, with some not included. This sample yields about 2.3 million clones, of which approximately 95% are seen a single time; 0.39% belongs to the top ten. Sequencing was done on a sample of naive CD4+ T cells from PBMCs. Specified subset: CD45RA+ positively selected. These receptors were obtained from a man between 18 and 29 years old in good health. Some clones in this sample may be carry-over from other donors' samples.

The rearrangement joins TRBV19 to TRBJ1-2; D possibly corresponds to TRBD1 (5 bases). CDR1 LNHDA and CDR2 SQIVND come from the germline V gene (reference sequence). V lost 10 bases and J lost 6, with 24 bases in between. This CDR3 has 15 amino acids. CDR3 in DNA: TGTGCCACCTACCATGGGCCGTCAGGGATAGATGGCTACACCTTC. Protein: CATYHGPSGIDGYTF.

The chain is built from TRBV27 and TRBJ1-5; D gene ambiguous. The germline CDR1 and CDR2 sequences are MNHEY and SMNVEV (reference sequence). The CDR3 has 15 residues. Trimming took off 6 bases at V and 0 bases at J, with 12 bases between the two ends. The CDR3 DNA is TGTGCCAGCAGCCCGGGAGTGGATAGCAATCAGCCCCAGCATTTT. Translation: CASSPGVDSNQPQHF.

As for this clone: The identical CDR3 is also encoded by other nucleotide sequences in the sample. CDR3 sequence (DNA): TGTGCCAGTAGCTATAGGGGCACTGAAGCTTTCTTT. Translated: CASSYRGTEAFF. The genes are TRBV19 and TRBJ1-1, with D tentatively TRBD1 (5 bases). The CDR3 loop spans 12 amino acids. V lost 6 bases and J 4 bases, leaving 9 bases between the germline ends. CDR1 is LNHDA, CDR2 SQIVND, per germline (reference sequence). Full variable domain (outside the CDR3, taken from reference TRBV19 and TRBJ1-1): DGGITQSPKYLFRKEGQNVTLSCEQNLNHDAMYWYRQDPGQGLRLIYYSQIVNDFQKGDIAEGYSVSREKKESFPLTVTSAQKNPTAFYLCASSYRGTEAFFGQGTRLTVV.

About this clone itself: Other DNA sequences in this sample translate to the same CDR3. The chain links TRBV5-1 to TRBJ2-1; D uncertain. The CDR3 length is 13 residues. V was shortened by 0 bases and J by 7 bases, with 8 bases between the two germline ends. CDR1 and CDR2 (germline): SGHRS, YFSETQ. The CDR3 DNA reads as TGCGCCAGCAGCTTGGATCCCGTAAATGAGCAGTTCTTC. Translation: CASSLDPVNEQFF.

This sequence joins TRBV27 and TRBJ2-1; 14 nucleotides align to TRBD2. Germline CDR1 is MNHEY and CDR2 is SMNVEV (reference sequence). CDR3 length: 15 amino acids. V gave up 7 bases and J gave up 7 bases; unmatched junction bases: 6. The CDR3 sequence: CASNRGLAGENEQFF. As DNA, the CDR3 is TGTGCCAGCAACAGGGGACTAGCGGGAGAGAATGAGCAGTTCTTC.

This clone is a singleton in its sample. The V gene is TRBV19, the J gene TRBJ1-2; no firm D call. Germline values: CDR1 LNHDA, CDR2 SQIVND (reference sequence). CDR3 size: 13 residues. Trimming removed 6 bases at V and 4 bases at J, with 12 bases between. CDR3 amino acids: CASRARNFYGYTF. In DNA, the CDR3 is TGTGCCAGTAGGGCACGGAACTTCTATGGCTACACCTTC.

This chain uses TRBV18 with TRBJ1-1, with 7 bases matching TRBD1. The V and J ends lost 1 base and 2 bases, in that order; junction bases with no gene match: 7. Germline lookup yields CDR1 KGHSH and CDR2 LQKENI. This CDR3 comprises 16 residues. CDR3 sequence: CASSPLVGTVNTEAFF. In DNA form, the CDR3 reads TGTGCCAGCTCACCACTAGTTGGGACAGTCAACACTGAAGCTTTCTTT.

The chain has TRBV28 and TRBJ1-3, with D hard to call. The CDR3 totals 15 residues. Trimming took off 3 bases at V and 0 bases at J, with 9 bases between the two ends. CDR1 MDHEN and CDR2 SYDVKM come from the germline V gene. CDR3 loop: CASSFPLSSGNTIYF. The CDR3 DNA reads as TGTGCCAGCAGTTTCCCATTGAGCTCTGGAAACACCATATATTTT. Drawing the rest from reference TRBV28 and TRBJ1-3, the complete variable domain is DVKVTQSSRYLVKRTGEKVFLECVQDMDHENMFWYRQDPGLGLRLIYFSYDVKMKEKGDIPEGYSVSREKKERFSLILESASTNQTSMYLCASSFPLSSGNTIYFGEGSWLTVV.

This chain uses TRBV28 with TRBJ2-7; 8 nucleotides align to TRBD2. Unmatched junction bases numbered 11, after V lost 7 bases and J lost 6 bases. The CDR3 totals 14 residues. The germline V gene has CDR1 MDHEN and CDR2 SYDVKM. The CDR3: CASTSGGPRLEQYF. The CDR3 nucleotides read TGTGCCAGCACCTCGGGGGGGCCACGCCTCGAGCAGTACTTC.

This clone was seen once. The chain joins TRBV6-1 to TRBJ2-7, with 9 bases matching TRBD1. Germline loops: CDR1 MNHNS, CDR2 SASEGT. This CDR3 contains 12 residues. The V segment lost 11 bases and the J segment 2 bases; nucleotides outside the gene matches: 4. The CDR3 reads CAGRTGAYEQYF. In DNA, the CDR3 is TGTGCCGGTAGGACAGGGGCCTACGAGCAGTACTTC.

Comment on this clone: Other DNA variants within this sample encode the same CDR3. The V call is TRBV2, the J call TRBJ2-5; tentative D call: TRBD2 (6 bases). Germline V gene sequence: CDR1 SNHLY, CDR2 FYNNEI. The CDR3 runs to 12 residues. V lost 9 bases and J lost 2, with 10 bases in between. CDR3 sequence (DNA): TGTGCCAGTACGGGGGTGCAAGAGACCCAGTACTTC. Translating gives CASTGVQETQYF.

The rearrangement uses TRBV23-1 and TRBJ2-1, with 11 bases identical to TRBD2. TRBV23-1 is flagged as an ORF with uncertain function. Germline trimming cut 9 bases from V and 6 bases from J; bases unmatched to any gene: 10. The CDR3 runs to 15 residues. This CDR3 is CARLDTSGSPNEQFF. CDR3 coding DNA: TGCGCCAGACTGGACACTAGCGGGAGCCCCAATGAGCAGTTCTTC.

V and J are TRBV7-3 and TRBJ2-1; 12 positions agree with TRBD1. This CDR3 region has 17 residues. The V gene end was trimmed by 4 bases and the J gene end by 9 bases; junction bases not matched to a gene: 13. The germline gives CDR1 SGHTA, CDR2 FQGTGA. CDR3 sequence (DNA): TGTGCCAGCAGCTCGATCCCCGGGACAGGGGGCAATGCTGAGCAGTTCTTC. This encodes CASSSIPGTGGNAEQFF. Filled out from reference TRBV7-3 and TRBJ2-1, the complete variable domain reads GAGVSQTPSNKVTEKGKYVELRCDPISGHTALYWYRQSLGQGPEFLIYFQGTGAADDSGLPNDRFFAVRPEGSVSTLKIQRTERGDSAVYLCASSSIPGTGGNAEQFFGPGTRLTVL.

The chain is built from TRBV30 and TRBJ1-5; D is ambiguous. Germline V gene data show CDR1 as GTSNPN and CDR2 as SVGIG (reference sequence). The CDR3 sequence is 15 residues long. The V and J ends lost 5 bases and 0 bases respectively, with 14 bases between them. CDR3 sequence (DNA): TGTGCCTGGGGCTCTCCTACTAATAGCAATCAGCCCCAGCATTTT. This codes for CAWGSPTNSNQPQHF.

CDR3 DNA: TGTGCCAGGAAAATGGCCCGCAATGAGCAGTTCTTC. Translation gives CARKMARNEQFF. The chain couples TRBV27 to TRBJ2-1, with D unresolved. This CDR3 has 12 residues. The germline CDR1 and CDR2 sequences are MNHEY and SMNVEV (reference sequence). The V end lost 9 bases, the J end lost 6 bases, and 12 bases lay between the germline ends.

V is TRBV27 and J is TRBJ2-5, with no clear D. The ends were cut back, 3 bases at V and 0 bases at J, with 8 bases in the middle. CDR3 length equals 14 residues. The germline V gene encodes CDR1 MNHEY and CDR2 SMNVEV (reference sequence). CDR3 amino acids: CASSFLGYQETQYF. The DNA of the CDR3 is TGTGCCAGCAGTTTTCTAGGTTACCAAGAGACCCAGTACTTC.

The chain recombines TRBV14 with TRBJ2-3, with D maybe TRBD2 (6 bases). Germline CDR1 is SGHDN and CDR2 is FVKESK. The V end lost 4 bases, the J end lost 6 bases, and 14 bases lay between the germline ends. The CDR3 runs 14 residues. The CDR3, as DNA: TGTGCCAGCAGCCCCAGGGACTTCTGGGATACGCAGTATTTT. It yields the protein CASSPRDFWDTQYF. The full variable domain, its missing parts supplied by reference TRBV14 and TRBJ2-3, is EAGVTQFPSHSVIEKGQTVTLRCDPISGHDNLYWYRRVMGKEIKFLLHFVKESKQDESGMPNNRFLAERTGGTYSTLKVQPAELEDSGVYFCASSPRDFWDTQYFGPGTRLTVL.

Note on this clone: The same CDR3 is also encoded by other DNA sequences in this sample. This chain links TRBV30 with TRBJ1-5; TRBD1 is a possible D gene (6 bases). There are 15 residues in the CDR3. Trimming cost V 0 bases and J 3 bases, with 12 bases left between them. Germline values: CDR1 GTSNPN, CDR2 SVGIG (reference sequence). In DNA form, the CDR3 reads TGTGCCTGGAGTGTTGGGGGGGGGCCCAATCAGCCCCAGCATTTT. It is translated as CAWSVGGGPNQPQHF.

The rearrangement uses TRBV4-1 and TRBJ2-2; 8 bases are shared with TRBD1. This CDR3 has 16 residues. Germline CDR1 is MGHRA and CDR2 is YSYEKL. V trimming: 1 base; J trimming: 3 bases; junction bases outside the gene matches: 4. The CDR3 nucleotides are TGCGCCAGCAGCCAAGGACAGGGGCGGGACACCGGGGAGCTGTTTTTT. Its translation: CASSQGQGRDTGELFF.

This sequence joins TRBV7-9 and TRBJ1-2; no clear D gene. The CDR3 sequence is 13 residues long. Germline lookup yields CDR1 SEHNR and CDR2 FQNEAQ (reference sequence). V was shortened by 5 bases and J by 6 bases, with 13 bases between the two germline ends. The CDR3 loop reads CASSLYSANGYTF. Written as DNA, the CDR3 is TGTGCCAGCAGCCTCTACTCGGCCAATGGCTACACCTTC.

V and J are TRBV7-8 and TRBJ1-5; D is uncertain. The V gene lost 6 bases and the J gene lost 6 bases, with 15 bases spanning the gap. Germline-derived CDR1 and CDR2 are SGHVS and FQNEAQ. This CDR3 contains 14 residues. The CDR3 reads CASSPGRGGQPQHF. The CDR3 region has the DNA TGTGCCAGCAGTCCGGGCCGGGGAGGTCAGCCCCAGCATTTT.

The chain recombines TRBV28 with TRBJ2-3; TRBD1 matches 12 bases. The CDR3 extends over 14 amino acids. CDR1 is MDHEN, CDR2 SYDVKM, per germline. V trimming: 6 bases; J trimming: 9 bases; junction bases outside the gene matches: 7. The CDR3 DNA reads as TGTGCCAGCAGGTCGGGACAGGGGGCGGGGACGCAGTATTTT. It yields the protein CASRSGQGAGTQYF.

The gene calls are TRBV10-3 and TRBJ2-5; the match to TRBD2 covers 8 bases. Germline V gene data show CDR1 as ENHRY and CDR2 as SYGVKD. The CDR3 is 15 amino acids. The ends lost 7 bases at V and 4 bases at J; junction bases unmatched: 11. The CDR3 sequence: CAIKKSGSDGETQYF. The CDR3 DNA reads TGTGCCATCAAGAAGAGCGGGAGCGACGGAGAGACCCAGTACTTC.

This chain uses TRBV30 with TRBJ1-2; D remains unclear. The CDR3 contains 13 residues. V was shortened by 4 bases and J by 8 bases, with 17 bases between the two germline ends. The germline CDR1 and CDR2 sequences are GTSNPN and SVGIG (reference sequence). CDR3 bases: TGTGCCTGGAATCAGGTCCCTAAGTCGGGCTACACCTTC. Translated: CAWNQVPKSGYTF.

V is TRBV5-4 and J is TRBJ2-1; 9 bases are a match to TRBD2. CDR3 length: 17 amino acids. Germline V gene data show CDR1 as SGHNT and CDR2 as YYREEE (reference sequence). The ends lost 1 base at V and 5 bases at J; junction bases unmatched: 10. The CDR3: CASSLPRSSGRDNEQFF. The DNA of the CDR3 is TGTGCCAGCAGCTTGCCCCGGAGTAGCGGGAGAGACAATGAGCAGTTCTTC.

With respect to this clone: The sample carries other DNA sequences with the same CDR3. The genes are TRBV27 and TRBJ1-1; TRBD1 is a possible D gene (6 bases). V gave up 0 bases and J gave up 5 bases, with 10 bases separating them. The CDR3 consists of 14 residues. Germline loops: CDR1 MNHEY, CDR2 SMNVEV (reference sequence). CDR3 residues: CASSLSGGGTEAFF. The CDR3 DNA reads TGTGCCAGCAGTTTATCAGGGGGTGGAACTGAAGCTTTCTTT.

The chain is built from TRBV2 and TRBJ2-1; 10 bases line up with TRBD2. V dropped 3 bases and J dropped 3; count of bases not matched to a gene: 5. The length of the CDR3 is 16 residues. Germline V CDR1 and CDR2: SNHLY, FYNNEI. The CDR3 loop is CASSDWVAGGYNEQFF. DNA of the CDR3: TGTGCCAGCAGTGATTGGGTAGCGGGAGGCTACAATGAGCAGTTCTTC.

J is TRBJ2-3 and V is TRBV5-6; no clear D gene. The CDR3 consists of 13 residues. Germline values: CDR1 SGHDT, CDR2 YYEEEE. V was pared by 2 bases and J by 6 bases, with 10 bases between. The CDR3 region is CASSFGYSDTQYF. CDR3 DNA: TGTGCCAGCAGCTTCGGTTATTCGGATACGCAGTATTTT. Filled out from reference TRBV5-6 and TRBJ2-3, the complete variable domain reads DAGVTQSPTHLIKTRGQQVTLRCSPKSGHDTVSWYQQALGQGPQFIFQYYEEEERQRGNFPDRFSGHQFPNYSSELNVNALLLGDSALYLCASSFGYSDTQYFGPGTRLTVL.